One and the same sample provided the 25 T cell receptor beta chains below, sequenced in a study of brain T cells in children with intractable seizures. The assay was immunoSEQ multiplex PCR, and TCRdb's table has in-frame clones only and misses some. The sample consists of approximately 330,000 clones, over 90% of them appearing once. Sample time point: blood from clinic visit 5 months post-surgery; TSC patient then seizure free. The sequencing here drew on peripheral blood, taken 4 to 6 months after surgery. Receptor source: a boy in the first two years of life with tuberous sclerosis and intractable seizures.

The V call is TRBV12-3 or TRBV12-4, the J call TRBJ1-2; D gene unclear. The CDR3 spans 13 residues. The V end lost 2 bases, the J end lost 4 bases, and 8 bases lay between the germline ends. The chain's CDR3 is CASSLRSLYGYTF. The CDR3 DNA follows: TGTGCCAGCAGTTTACGTAGTCTCTATGGCTACACCTTC.

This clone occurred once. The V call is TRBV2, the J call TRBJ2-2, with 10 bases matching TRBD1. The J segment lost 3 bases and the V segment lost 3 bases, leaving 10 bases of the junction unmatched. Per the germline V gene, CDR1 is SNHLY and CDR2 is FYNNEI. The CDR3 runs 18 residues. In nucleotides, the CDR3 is TGTGCCAGCAGTGACCCCTCCGGACAGGGGGTCGACACCGGGGAGCTGTTTTTT. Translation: CASSDPSGQGVDTGELFF.

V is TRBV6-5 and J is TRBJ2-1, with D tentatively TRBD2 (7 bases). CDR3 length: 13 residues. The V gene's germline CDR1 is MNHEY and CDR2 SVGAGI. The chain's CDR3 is CAGGGHLYNEQFF. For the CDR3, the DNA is TGTGCTGGGGGGGGACACCTTTACAATGAGCAGTTCTTC.

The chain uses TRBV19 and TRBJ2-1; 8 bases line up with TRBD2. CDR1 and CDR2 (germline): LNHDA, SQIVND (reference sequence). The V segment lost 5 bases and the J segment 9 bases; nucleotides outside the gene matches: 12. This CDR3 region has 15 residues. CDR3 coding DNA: TGTGCCAGTAGTCAGGGGAGCGGGGGAAGGGTTGAGCAGTTCTTC. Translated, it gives CASSQGSGGRVEQFF.

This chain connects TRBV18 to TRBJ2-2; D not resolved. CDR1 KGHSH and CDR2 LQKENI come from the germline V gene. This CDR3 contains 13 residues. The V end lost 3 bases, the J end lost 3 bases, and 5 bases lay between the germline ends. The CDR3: CASSPADTGELFF. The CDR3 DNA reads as TGTGCCAGCTCACCCGCCGACACCGGGGAGCTGTTTTTT.

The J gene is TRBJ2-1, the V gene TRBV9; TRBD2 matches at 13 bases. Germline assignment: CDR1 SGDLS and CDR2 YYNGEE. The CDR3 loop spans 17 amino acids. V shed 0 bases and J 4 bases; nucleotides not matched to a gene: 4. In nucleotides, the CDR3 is TGTGCCAGCAGCGTAGGACTAGCGGGGGGTAGGTACAATGAGCAGTTCTTC. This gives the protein CASSVGLAGGRYNEQFF. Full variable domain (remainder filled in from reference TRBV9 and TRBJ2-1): DSGVTQTPKHLITATGQRVTLRCSPRSGDLSVYWYQQSLDQGLQFLIQYYNGEERAKGNILERFSAQQFPDLHSELNLSSLELGDSALYFCASSVGLAGGRYNEQFFGPGTRLTVL.

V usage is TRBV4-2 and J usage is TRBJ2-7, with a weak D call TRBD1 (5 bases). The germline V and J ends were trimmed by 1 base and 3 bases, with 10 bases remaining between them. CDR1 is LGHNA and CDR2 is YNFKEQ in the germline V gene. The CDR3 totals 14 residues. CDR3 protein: CASSQGLGLYEQYF. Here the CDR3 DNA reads TGTGCCAGCAGCCAAGGGTTGGGGCTCTACGAGCAGTACTTC.

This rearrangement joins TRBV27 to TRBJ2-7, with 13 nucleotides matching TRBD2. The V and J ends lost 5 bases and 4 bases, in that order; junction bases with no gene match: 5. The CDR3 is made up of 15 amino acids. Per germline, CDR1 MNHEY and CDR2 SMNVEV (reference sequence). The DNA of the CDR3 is TGTGCCAGCAGTCCGCGGACTAGCGGGGGATACGAGCAGTACTTC. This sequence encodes CASSPRTSGGYEQYF.

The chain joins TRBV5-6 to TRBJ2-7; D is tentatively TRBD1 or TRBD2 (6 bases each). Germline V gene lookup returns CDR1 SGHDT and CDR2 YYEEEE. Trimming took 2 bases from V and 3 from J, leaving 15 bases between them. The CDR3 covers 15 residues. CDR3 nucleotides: TGTGCCAGCAGCTTTAAGGCAGGGGAGGACTACGAGCAGTACTTC. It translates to CASSFKAGEDYEQYF.

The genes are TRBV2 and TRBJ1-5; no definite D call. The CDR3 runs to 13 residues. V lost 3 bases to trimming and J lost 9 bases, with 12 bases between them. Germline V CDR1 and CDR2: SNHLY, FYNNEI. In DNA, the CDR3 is TGTGCCAGCAGTGAGGACGGCTCTGGGCCCCAGCATTTT. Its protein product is CASSEDGSGPQHF. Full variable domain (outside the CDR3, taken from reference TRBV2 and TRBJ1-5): EPEVTQTPSHQVTQMGQEVILRCVPISNHLYFYWYRQILGQKVEFLVSFYNNEISEKSEIFDDQFSVERPDGSNFTLKIRSTKLEDSAMYFCASSEDGSGPQHFGDGTRLSIL.

The DNA for the CDR3 is TGCGCCAGCAGCTTGGCCAGTTCAGTTACAGATACGCAGTATTTT. It yields the protein CASSLASSVTDTQYF. The rearrangement joins TRBV5-1 to TRBJ2-3; D call uncertain. The V and J ends lost 0 bases and 3 bases respectively, with 11 bases between them. This CDR3 contains 15 residues. CDR1 SGHRS and CDR2 YFSETQ come from the germline V gene.

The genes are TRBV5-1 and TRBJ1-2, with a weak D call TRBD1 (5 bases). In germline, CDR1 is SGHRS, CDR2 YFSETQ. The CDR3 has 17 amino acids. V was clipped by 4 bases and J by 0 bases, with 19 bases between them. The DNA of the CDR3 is TGCGCCAGCAGCCCCAGAGGAACAGGCGTCCCTAACTATGGCTACACCTTC. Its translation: CASSPRGTGVPNYGYTF.

CDR3 nucleotide sequence: TGTGCCACCAGTGATAAGGGTAGCGGGAGGAAGGTAGATACGCAGTATTTT. Protein sequence: CATSDKGSGRKVDTQYF. V usage is TRBV24-1 and J usage is TRBJ2-3; TRBD2 agrees at 10 bases. CDR1 is KGHDR and CDR2 is SFDVKD in the germline V gene. After removal of 3 bases from V and 5 bases from J, the junction contained 10 bases not matched to a gene. CDR3 size: 17 residues.

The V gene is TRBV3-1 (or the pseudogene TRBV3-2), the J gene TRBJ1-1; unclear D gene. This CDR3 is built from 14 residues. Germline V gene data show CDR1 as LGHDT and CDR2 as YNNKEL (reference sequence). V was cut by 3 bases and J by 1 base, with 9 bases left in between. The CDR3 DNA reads TGTGCCAGCAGCCATCTCCGGGAGAACACTGAAGCTTTCTTT. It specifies CASSHLRENTEAFF.

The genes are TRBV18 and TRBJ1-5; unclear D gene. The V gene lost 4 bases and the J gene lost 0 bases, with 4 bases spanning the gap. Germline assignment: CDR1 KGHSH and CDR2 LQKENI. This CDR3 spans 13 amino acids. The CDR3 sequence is CASSRDSNQPQHF. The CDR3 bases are TGTGCCAGCTCACGCGATAGCAATCAGCCCCAGCATTTT.

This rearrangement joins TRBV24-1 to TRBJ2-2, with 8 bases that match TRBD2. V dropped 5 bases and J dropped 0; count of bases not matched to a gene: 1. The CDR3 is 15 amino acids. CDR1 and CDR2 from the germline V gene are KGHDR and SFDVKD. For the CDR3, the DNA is TGTGCCACCAGTGGGGGACTAGCGAACACCGGGGAGCTGTTTTTT. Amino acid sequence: CATSGGLANTGELFF.

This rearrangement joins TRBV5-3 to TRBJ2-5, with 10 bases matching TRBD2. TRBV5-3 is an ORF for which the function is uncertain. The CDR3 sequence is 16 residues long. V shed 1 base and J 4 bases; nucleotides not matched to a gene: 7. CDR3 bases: TGTGCCAGAAGCTTGTGTTCTAGCGGGGGAAGAGAGACCCAGTACTTC. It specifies CARSLCSSGGRETQYF.

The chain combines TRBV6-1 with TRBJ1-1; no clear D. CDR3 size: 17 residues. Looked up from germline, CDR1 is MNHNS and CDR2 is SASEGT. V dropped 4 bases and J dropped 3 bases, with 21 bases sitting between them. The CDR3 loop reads CASSVTAARFQDTEAFF. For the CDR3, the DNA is TGTGCCAGCAGTGTGACCGCGGCGAGATTCCAGGACACTGAAGCTTTCTTT.

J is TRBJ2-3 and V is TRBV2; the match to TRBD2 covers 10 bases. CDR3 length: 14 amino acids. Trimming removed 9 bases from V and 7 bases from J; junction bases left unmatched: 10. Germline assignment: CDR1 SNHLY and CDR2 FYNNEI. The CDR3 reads CARTTSGLANTQYF. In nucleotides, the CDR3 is TGTGCCAGGACGACTAGCGGGCTAGCTAATACGCAGTATTTT. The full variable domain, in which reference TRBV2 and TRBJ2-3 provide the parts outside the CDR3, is EPEVTQTPSHQVTQMGQEVILRCVPISNHLYFYWYRQILGQKVEFLVSFYNNEISEKSEIFDDQFSVERPDGSNFTLKIRSTKLEDSAMYFCARTTSGLANTQYFGPGTRLTVL.

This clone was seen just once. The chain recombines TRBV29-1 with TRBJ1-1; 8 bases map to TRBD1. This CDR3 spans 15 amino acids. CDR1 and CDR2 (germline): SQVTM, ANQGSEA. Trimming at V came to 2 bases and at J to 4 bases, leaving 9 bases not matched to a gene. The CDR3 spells CSVESTGGMTTEAFF. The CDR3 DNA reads TGCAGCGTTGAATCTACAGGGGGGATGACCACTGAAGCTTTCTTT. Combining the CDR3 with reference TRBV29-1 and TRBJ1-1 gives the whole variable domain SAVISQKPSRDICQRGTSLTIQCQVDSQVTMMFWYRQQPGQSLTLIATANQGSEATYESGFVIDKFPISRPNLTFSTLTVSNMSPEDSSIYLCSVESTGGMTTEAFFGQGTRLTVV.

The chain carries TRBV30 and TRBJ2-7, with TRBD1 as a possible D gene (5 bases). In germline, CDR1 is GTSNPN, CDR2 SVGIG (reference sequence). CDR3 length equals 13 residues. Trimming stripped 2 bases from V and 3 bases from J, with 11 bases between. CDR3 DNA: TGTGCCTGGAGTCTCCCCGACAGCTACGAGCAGTACTTC. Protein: CAWSLPDSYEQYF.

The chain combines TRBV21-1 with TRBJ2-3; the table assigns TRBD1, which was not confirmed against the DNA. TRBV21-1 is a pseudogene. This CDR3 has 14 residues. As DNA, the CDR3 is TGTGCCAGCAGCAACAGGGGGCGCACAGATACGCAGTATTTT. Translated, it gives CASSNRGRTDTQYF.

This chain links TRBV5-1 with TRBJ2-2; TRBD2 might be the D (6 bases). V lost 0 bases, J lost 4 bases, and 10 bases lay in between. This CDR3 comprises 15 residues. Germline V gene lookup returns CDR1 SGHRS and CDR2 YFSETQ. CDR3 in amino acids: CASSLDGDFTGELFF. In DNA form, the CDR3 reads TGCGCCAGCAGCTTGGACGGGGACTTCACCGGGGAGCTGTTTTTT.

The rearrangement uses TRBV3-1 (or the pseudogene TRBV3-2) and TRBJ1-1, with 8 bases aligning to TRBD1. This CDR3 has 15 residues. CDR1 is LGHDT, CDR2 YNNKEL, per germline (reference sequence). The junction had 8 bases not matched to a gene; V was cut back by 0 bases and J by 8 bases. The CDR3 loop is CASSQDPDRVGEAFF. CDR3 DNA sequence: TGTGCCAGCAGCCAAGATCCGGACAGGGTCGGCGAAGCTTTCTTT.

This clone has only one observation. This CDR3 reads CASSLGGIRGEQFF. The DNA of the CDR3 is TGTGCCAGCAGTCTCGGTGGTATCCGGGGTGAGCAGTTCTTC. The J gene is TRBJ2-1, the V gene TRBV27; a possible D gene is TRBD2 (5 bases). CDR1 is MNHEY and CDR2 is SMNVEV in the germline V gene (reference sequence). The CDR3 extends over 14 amino acids. Trimming took off 5 bases at V and 9 bases at J, with 17 bases between the two ends.